Below, 8 T cell receptor beta chains from the same sample are listed, as sequenced in a study of STAT5B mutations in CD4+ large granular lymphocyte leukemia. TCRdb keeps only in-frame clones here, not all; method: immunoSEQ multiplex PCR. The sample holds 20,000 to 25,000 clones, more than 65% seen once. Input material: CD4+ T cells from blood buffy coats. The receptors were sampled from a human donor in good health.

The rearrangement joins TRBV2 to TRBJ1-4; TRBD1 aligns across 7 bases. Germline V lookup: CDR1 SNHLY, CDR2 FYNNEI. The CDR3 covers 13 residues. Trimming took 6 bases from V and 4 from J; bases not matched to a gene: 2. The CDR3 coding sequence is TGTGCCAGCAGCCGGGACAGTAATGAAAAACTGTTTTTT. Protein: CASSRDSNEKLFF. Supplemented by reference TRBV2 and TRBJ1-4, the full variable domain reads EPEVTQTPSHQVTQMGQEVILRCVPISNHLYFYWYRQILGQKVEFLVSFYNNEISEKSEIFDDQFSVERPDGSNFTLKIRSTKLEDSAMYFCASSRDSNEKLFFGSGTQLSVL.

With regard to this clone: The sample carries other DNA sequences with the same CDR3. The chain carries TRBV6-5 and TRBJ1-2; D perhaps matches TRBD1 (5 bases). Germline assignment: CDR1 MNHEY and CDR2 SVGAGI. The V end lost 3 bases, the J end lost 3 bases, and 11 bases lay between the germline ends. The CDR3 is 14 residues long. As DNA, the CDR3 is TGTGCCAGCAGTTATGGACGGGGGTACTATGGCTACACCTTC. Encoded protein: CASSYGRGYYGYTF.

V is TRBV19 and J is TRBJ2-5, with D perhaps TRBD2 (6 bases). The CDR3 totals 14 residues. Between the trimmed V and J ends, which lost 6 bases and 7 bases, there was a span of 18 bases. Per germline, CDR1 LNHDA and CDR2 SQIVND (reference sequence). The CDR3 nucleotides are TGTGCCAGTAGCACGGGAGCAGGGCGGTGGACCCAGTACTTC. Amino acids: CASSTGAGRWTQYF.

This clone was seen only a few times. This chain connects TRBV6-1 to TRBJ1-1; maybe TRBD1 (6 bases). CDR1 is MNHNS and CDR2 is SASEGT in the germline V gene. This CDR3 spans 11 amino acids. V was clipped by 7 bases and J by 7 bases, with 10 bases between them. DNA for the CDR3: TGTGCCAGCACCTTGACAGGTGAAGCTTTCTTT. It specifies CASTLTGEAFF.

The chain carries TRBV6-5 and TRBJ2-5, with D possibly being TRBD1 (5 bases). The CDR3 is 12 amino acids. The V end was cut by 8 bases, the J end by 2 bases, with 9 bases between. Germline CDR1 is MNHEY and CDR2 is SVGAGI. The DNA of the CDR3 is TGTGCCAGCTGCGACAGACAAGAGACCCAGTACTTC. Its translation: CASCDRQETQYF.

The rearrangement uses TRBV4-1 and TRBJ1-5, with 8 nucleotides matching TRBD1. The germline gives CDR1 MGHRA, CDR2 YSYEKL. The CDR3 spans 16 residues. V gave up 2 bases and J gave up 5 bases; unmatched junction bases: 8. The CDR3 is CASSQLTGVGDQPQHF. The CDR3, as DNA: TGCGCCAGCAGCCAACTGACAGGGGTCGGAGATCAGCCCCAGCATTTT.

The sample holds a few counts of this clone. J is TRBJ1-1 and V is TRBV19; possible D gene TRBD1, 5 bases. The V end was cut by 5 bases, the J end by 1 base, with 11 bases between. Per germline, CDR1 LNHDA and CDR2 SQIVND (reference sequence). The CDR3 is 14 amino acids. In nucleotides, the CDR3 is TGTGCCAGTAGTCAACGACAGTGGAACACTGAAGCTTTCTTT. Protein sequence: CASSQRQWNTEAFF.

Here the CDR3 reads CASRPGLAPHNEQFF. The CDR3 DNA reads TGTGCCAGCAGGCCGGGACTAGCTCCCCACAATGAGCAGTTCTTC. V is TRBV6-1 and J is TRBJ2-1, with 9 bases identical to TRBD2. Losses at the gene ends were 6 bases for V and 5 bases for J; bases not matched to a gene: 8. The CDR3 is made up of 15 amino acids. Germline V gene data show CDR1 as MNHNS and CDR2 as SASEGT.